Below, 30 T cell receptor beta chains from the same sample are listed, as sequenced in a study of T-cell reconstitution after alpha-beta-depleted transplantation in children. For TCRbeta, the library was prepared with unique molecular identifiers. TCRdb itself ran the PCR reads through MiXCR, one entry per CDR3 protein. The table includes hundreds of thousands of distinct CDR3 sequences, about 12% detected once. The sample consisted of PBMCs, taken before TCRalphabeta/CD19-depleted stem cell transplant. All receptors derive from a girl aged 2 to 9 with congenital amegakaryocytic thrombocytopenia, due to receive a stem cell transplant.

This clonotype was detected ten times or more. The rearrangement links TRBV12-3 or TRBV12-4 to TRBJ1-2; D is ambiguous. The CDR3 has 14 residues. V lost 2 bases to trimming and J lost 2 bases, with 9 bases between them. CDR3 protein: CASSLTGINYGYTF. In DNA form, the CDR3 reads TGTGCCAGCAGTTTAACGGGGATCAACTATGGCTACACCTTC.

This clonotype was counted a few times. This sequence joins TRBV12-3 or TRBV12-4 and TRBJ2-1, with 8 bases that match TRBD1. The J segment lost 8 bases and the V segment lost 5 bases, leaving 11 bases of the junction unmatched. The CDR3 is 15 amino acids. CDR3 region: CASSDGQGKFDEQFF. CDR3 DNA: TGTGCCAGCAGTGATGGACAGGGAAAATTCGATGAGCAGTTCTTC.

This clonotype has more than one count but fewer than ten. The chain links TRBV12-3 or TRBV12-4 to TRBJ2-1, with 7 bases lining up with TRBD2. This CDR3 region has 15 residues. Trimming removed 3 bases from V and 6 bases from J; junction bases left unmatched: 8. The CDR3 sequence: CASSFPSAGVNEQFF. DNA for the CDR3: TGTGCCAGCAGTTTCCCAAGCGCGGGGGTCAATGAGCAGTTCTTC.

The chain uses TRBV5-1 and TRBJ1-1; no definite D call. V gave up 2 bases and J gave up 6 bases, with 20 bases separating them. The CDR3 spans 16 residues. From germline, CDR1 is SGHRS and CDR2 YFSETQ. This CDR3 reads CASSFGHHARGSEAFF. DNA for the CDR3: TGCGCCAGCAGCTTCGGTCACCACGCTAGAGGGTCTGAAGCTTTCTTT. The whole variable domain, remainder taken from reference TRBV5-1 and TRBJ1-1, is KAGVTQTPRYLIKTRGQQVTLSCSPISGHRSVSWYQQTPGQGLQFLFEYFSETQRNKGNFPGRFSGRQFSNSRSEMNVSTLELGDSALYLCASSFGHHARGSEAFFGQGTRLTVV.

V is TRBV7-9 and J is TRBJ2-1; 11 bases line up with TRBD2. From germline, CDR1 is SEHNR and CDR2 FQNEAQ (reference sequence). The CDR3 has 20 amino acids. With 5 bases clipped from V and 1 base from J, the junction kept 16 bases outside the gene matches. In nucleotides, the CDR3 is TGTGCCAGCAGCCCCCGGCCTAGCGGGAGGACCCTGGTGTCCTACAATGAGCAGTTCTTC. Residues: CASSPRPSGRTLVSYNEQFF.

This clonotype was counted between two and nine times. The J gene is TRBJ2-1, the V gene TRBV24-1; 9 positions match TRBD2. The CDR3 totals 15 residues. With V trimmed by 4 bases and J by 8 bases, 8 bases remained unmatched. The germline CDR1 and CDR2 sequences are KGHDR and SFDVKD. CDR3 DNA: TGTGCCACCAGTGAGGCCGCGGGAGGGGGCCATGAGCAGTTCTTC. Encoded protein: CATSEAAGGGHEQFF.

This clonotype was picked up a small number of times. This rearrangement joins TRBV20-1 to TRBJ2-2, with D possibly matching TRBD1 (7 bases). The CDR3 runs 17 residues. V lost 1 base and J lost 4, with 19 bases in between. Germline V gives CDR1 DFQATT, CDR2 SNEGSKA (reference sequence). CDR3 coding DNA: TGCAGTGCTAGAGTCTTCAAGCGCAGGGGGGTCACCGGGGAGCTGTTTTTT. Protein: CSARVFKRRGVTGELFF.

This clonotype was observed at least ten times. V is TRBV25-1 and J is TRBJ1-2, with D maybe TRBD1 (6 bases). The CDR3 is 13 residues long. V gave up 5 bases and J gave up 8 bases, with 15 bases separating them. Germline CDR1 and CDR2: MGHDK and SYGVNS. The CDR3: CASSSQGLEGYTF. CDR3 nucleotide sequence: TGTGCCAGCAGTTCCCAGGGGTTGGAAGGCTACACCTTC.

On this clonotype itself: The germline gene is not matched at one end of the junction; a read error may be the cause. The gene calls are TRBV5-1 and TRBJ1-2, with 7 nucleotides matching TRBD1. There are 15 residues in the CDR3. The germline gives CDR1 SGHRS, CDR2 YFSETQ. As DNA, the CDR3 is TGCGCCAGCAGCTTGAATTGGGACAGATACTATGGCGACACCTTC. It specifies CASSLNWDRYYGDTF.

This rearrangement joins TRBV5-1 to TRBJ2-1, with D possibly TRBD2 on 6 matching bases. Per germline, CDR1 SGHRS and CDR2 YFSETQ. The CDR3 spans 16 residues. Trimming took 0 bases from V and 8 from J, leaving 18 bases between them. CDR3 bases: TGCGCCAGCAGCTTGGAGGGGCAGACTAGTCTCTATGAGCAGTTCTTC. It specifies CASSLEGQTSLYEQFF.

The CDR3 here is CASNNLGSGTGGKVKQFF. The CDR3 DNA sequence: TGTGCCAGCAACAATCTGGGATCCGGGACAGGGGGAAAGGTAAAGCAGTTCTTC. The chain couples TRBV13 to TRBJ2-1, with TRBD1 matching 11 bases. This CDR3 contains 18 residues. The V segment lost 7 bases and the J segment 11 bases; nucleotides outside the gene matches: 22. Germline values: CDR1 PRHDT, CDR2 FYEKMQ (reference sequence).

Comments on this clonotype: A much larger clone is a single base away; this may be a read error. This chain uses TRBV12-3 or TRBV12-4 with TRBJ2-2; tentatively, D is TRBD2 (6 bases). The V gene lost 3 bases and the J gene lost 3 bases, with 14 bases spanning the gap. This CDR3 has 16 amino acids. In DNA, the CDR3 is TGTGCCAGCAGTTTGTTAGGCGGGACCGACACCGGGGAGCTGTTTTTT. Its translation is CASSLLGGTDTGELFF.

V usage is TRBV3-1 and J usage is TRBJ1-2, with D unresolved. In germline, CDR1 is LGHDT, CDR2 YNNKEL (reference sequence). V was pared by 6 bases and J by 8 bases, with 13 bases between. CDR3 length: 12 residues. The chain's CDR3 is CASSHGLRGYTF. DNA of the CDR3: TGTGCCAGCAGTCATGGGCTTCGGGGCTACACCTTC.

The gene calls are TRBV30 and TRBJ2-1, with a weak D call TRBD2 (5 bases). Germline V CDR1 and CDR2: GTSNPN, SVGIG (reference sequence). The CDR3 consists of 12 residues. Trimming shortened V by 7 bases and J by 3 bases, and 10 bases separated the two germline ends. CDR3 sequence: CAYSRGYNEQFF. CDR3 sequence (DNA): TGTGCCTACTCACGGGGCTACAATGAGCAGTTCTTC.

This clonotype was found a few times. The chain is built from TRBV6-1 and TRBJ1-5; unclear D gene. Per germline, CDR1 MNHNS and CDR2 SASEGT. V was cut by 5 bases and J by 8 bases, with 13 bases left in between. This CDR3 region has 13 residues. The CDR3 sequence is CASSLRPGEPQHF. The CDR3, as DNA: TGTGCCAGCAGTCTAAGGCCTGGGGAGCCCCAGCATTTT.

In this sample, this clonotype turned up many times. The J gene is TRBJ2-7, the V gene TRBV12-3 or TRBV12-4; either TRBD1 or TRBD2 may fit D (5 bases each). V dropped 4 bases and J dropped 0 bases, with 7 bases sitting between them. The CDR3 runs 13 residues. CDR3 protein: CASSWDDSYEQYF. CDR3 bases: TGTGCCAGCAGTTGGGACGACTCCTACGAGCAGTACTTC.

The V gene is TRBV3-1, the J gene TRBJ1-1; D remains unclear. V was cut by 3 bases and J by 6 bases, with 14 bases left in between. Per germline, CDR1 LGHDT and CDR2 YNNKEL (reference sequence). CDR3 length: 14 amino acids. CDR3: CASSHLRRFAEAFF. In DNA, the CDR3 is TGTGCCAGCAGCCATCTACGGAGGTTCGCTGAAGCTTTCTTT.

J is TRBJ2-7 and V is TRBV5-1; D unresolved. The CDR3 extends over 11 amino acids. Trimming shortened V by 4 bases and J by 4 bases, and 6 bases separated the two germline ends. Looked up from germline, CDR1 is SGHRS and CDR2 is YFSETQ. CDR3 protein: CASSGMYEQYF. The CDR3 DNA sequence: TGCGCCAGCAGCGGGATGTACGAGCAGTACTTC.

The chain is built from TRBV7-9 and TRBJ2-1; 12 bases are shared with TRBD2. V shed 5 bases and J 6 bases; nucleotides not matched to a gene: 2. The V gene's germline CDR1 is SEHNR and CDR2 FQNEAQ (reference sequence). The CDR3 runs to 14 residues. The CDR3 coding sequence is TGTGCCAGCAGCGCTAGCGGGAGGGCCAATGAGCAGTTCTTC. The encoded protein is CASSASGRANEQFF.

Only a few counts were recorded for this clonotype. This chain uses TRBV6-2 or TRBV6-3 with TRBJ2-3; 8 positions match TRBD2. The CDR3 is 16 residues long. Germline assignment: CDR1 MNHEY and CDR2 SVGEGT. The ends lost 2 bases at V and 1 base at J; junction bases unmatched: 5. The CDR3 nucleotides read TGTGCCAGCAGTTACGTACGGGAGGGCGGCACAGATACGCAGTATTTT. This gives the protein CASSYVREGGTDTQYF.

The chain links TRBV2 to TRBJ1-4, with a tentative D call TRBD1 (5 bases). With 0 bases removed from V and 3 bases from J, the gap between germline ends came to 8 bases. In germline, CDR1 is SNHLY, CDR2 FYNNEI. The CDR3 contains 15 residues. The DNA for the CDR3 is TGTGCCAGCAGTGAAGCGGGGCCGCCTAATGAAAAACTGTTTTTT. Residues: CASSEAGPPNEKLFF.

A word on this clonotype: This CDR3 fails to terminate in the conserved phenylalanine or tryptophan, so it likely reflects a read error. The limits of the CDR3 on the DNA are not certain, so only TCRdb's listed CDR3 is given. The rearrangement links TRBV28 to TRBJ2-1; the table's TRBD1 call for D was not verified on the DNA. Germline CDR1 MDHEN, CDR2 SYDVKM. Both ends counted, the CDR3 spans 11 residues. This CDR3 is CASSRNRGDRS.

Many counts were recorded for this clonotype. V and J are TRBV20-1 and TRBJ2-1; 7 bases are shared with TRBD2. The CDR3 totals 13 residues. The junction had 1 base not matched to a gene; V was cut back by 3 bases and J by 2 bases. Germline-derived CDR1 and CDR2 are DFQATT and SNEGSKA (reference sequence). The CDR3 reads CSASSGAYNEQFF. CDR3 nucleotides: TGCAGTGCTAGCAGCGGGGCCTACAATGAGCAGTTCTTC.

This clonotype was counted only a few times. The chain is built from TRBV25-1 and TRBJ2-7; D gene uncertain. The CDR3 extends over 15 amino acids. V lost 3 bases to trimming and J lost 3 bases, with 15 bases between them. Germline CDR1 MGHDK, CDR2 SYGVNS. The CDR3 DNA is TGTGCCAGCAGTGAGATTGGAGTTGGGGACTACGAGCAGTACTTC. Amino acids: CASSEIGVGDYEQYF.

This clonotype was counted ten times or more. The V call is TRBV5-1, the J call TRBJ2-3; D gene uncertain. V shed 2 bases and J shed 6 bases, with 19 bases lying between them. Germline values: CDR1 SGHRS, CDR2 YFSETQ. The CDR3 totals 16 residues. The CDR3 DNA sequence: TGCGCCAGCAGCTTTGCTAACCCCATATATGAGGATACGCAGTATTTT. Translated, it gives CASSFANPIYEDTQYF.

V and J are TRBV20-1 and TRBJ1-4; no reliable D call. Germline V lookup: CDR1 DFQATT, CDR2 SNEGSKA (reference sequence). Trimming left V 6 bases short and J 5 bases short, with 19 bases between. The CDR3 loop spans 15 amino acids. The CDR3, as DNA: TGCAGTGCCCCATTTCGAGGATTTGGGAATGAAAAACTGTTTTTT. Translating gives CSAPFRGFGNEKLFF.

This clonotype was recorded a few times. This chain joins TRBV27 and TRBJ2-2; D is unclear. The V gene lost 5 bases and the J gene lost 6 bases, with 31 bases spanning the gap. The CDR3 contains 20 residues. Germline CDR1 reads MNHEY; CDR2 reads SMNVEV (reference sequence). The CDR3 reads CASSKRGGSLESPTAGELFF. Written as DNA, the CDR3 is TGTGCCAGCAGTAAACGCGGCGGCAGCCTAGAAAGTCCCACGGCCGGGGAGCTGTTTTTT.

This clonotype was seen more than once but under ten times. CDR3 loop: CASSKEKRGPLGNEQFF. CDR3 nucleotides: TGCGCCAGCAGCAAAGAGAAGCGGGGCCCGTTGGGGAATGAGCAGTTCTTC. The rearrangement joins TRBV5-1 to TRBJ2-1, with TRBD2 matching 7 bases. The germline CDR1 and CDR2 sequences are SGHRS and YFSETQ. The junction had 17 bases not matched to a gene; V was cut back by 4 bases and J by 7 bases. The CDR3 is 17 residues long.

The CDR3 sequence is CAWSVRTTTQYF. CDR3 sequence (DNA): TGTGCCTGGAGTGTACGTACAACCACGCAGTATTTT. The chain has TRBV30 and TRBJ2-3; D uncertain. The V end lost 0 bases, the J end lost 9 bases, and 10 bases lay between the germline ends. The germline CDR1 and CDR2 sequences are GTSNPN and SVGIG (reference sequence). The CDR3 is made up of 12 amino acids.

This clonotype has at least ten counts. This rearrangement joins TRBV27 to TRBJ2-3; 8 bases agree with TRBD2. The V segment lost 6 bases and the J segment 6 bases; nucleotides outside the gene matches: 14. The CDR3 extends over 16 amino acids. Looked up from germline, CDR1 is MNHEY and CDR2 is SMNVEV (reference sequence). The CDR3 nucleotides read TGTGCCAGCAGACAATCCCTTAGCGGGAATGGGGATACGCAGTATTTT. As protein: CASRQSLSGNGDTQYF.